One sample yielded the 26 T cell receptor beta chains listed below, sequenced in a study of blood T cell repertoires in COVID-19. The repertoire was sequenced with immunoSEQ multiplex PCR; TCRdb's copy has only in-frame clones and lacks some. The repertoire holds about 45,000 clones, with 82% as singletons. Sequenced: peripheral blood. All receptors come from a human donor in a cohort sampled during active COVID-19.

The chain combines TRBV7-3 with TRBJ2-3, with 10 positions matching TRBD2. V shed 6 bases, J shed 5 bases, and the junction held 5 bases outside the gene matches. The germline gives CDR1 SGHTA, CDR2 FQGTGA. The CDR3 contains 14 residues. CDR3 residues: CASSPLAGVDTQYF. The CDR3 nucleotides read TGTGCCAGCAGTCCTCTAGCGGGAGTAGATACGCAGTATTTT.

The chain couples TRBV7-6 to TRBJ1-1; 9 bases align to TRBD1. Unmatched junction bases numbered 7, after V lost 1 base and J lost 4 bases. Germline V CDR1 and CDR2: SGHVS, FNYEAQ. The CDR3 has 16 amino acids. In DNA form, the CDR3 reads TGTGCCAGCAGCTTAGGGGGGACAGGGATGGGCACTGAAGCTTTCTTT. Its protein is CASSLGGTGMGTEAFF.

The chain links TRBV3-1 (or the pseudogene TRBV3-2) to TRBJ2-7; D not resolved. The CDR3 is 14 amino acids. V lost 0 bases and J lost 1, with 7 bases in between. Germline CDR1 LGHDT, CDR2 YNNKEL (reference sequence). The CDR3 coding sequence is TGTGCCAGCAGCCAAGACCGGTATTCCTACGAGCAGTACTTC. Amino acids: CASSQDRYSYEQYF.

The chain joins TRBV28 to TRBJ2-7, with 8 nucleotides matching TRBD1. Germline trimming cut 5 bases from V and 5 bases from J; bases unmatched to any gene: 8. The CDR3 sequence is 14 residues long. Germline V gives CDR1 MDHEN, CDR2 SYDVKM. CDR3 protein: CASSPHDRGNEQYF. The CDR3 bases are TGTGCCAGCAGTCCCCATGACAGGGGCAACGAGCAGTACTTC.

The chain carries TRBV19 and TRBJ2-7; 7 bases agree with TRBD1. Per the germline V gene, CDR1 is LNHDA and CDR2 is SQIVND (reference sequence). The CDR3 runs 14 residues. The V gene end was trimmed by 7 bases and the J gene end by 1 base; junction bases not matched to a gene: 7. DNA for the CDR3: TGTGCCAGTAACACCGGGACAGATTCCTACGAGCAGTACTTC. It encodes CASNTGTDSYEQYF.

This chain connects TRBV24-1 to TRBJ1-5; D unresolved. The CDR3 consists of 11 residues. Germline V gene data show CDR1 as KGHDR and CDR2 as SFDVKD. Trimming removed 5 bases from V and 4 bases from J, with 2 bases in between. This CDR3 is CATSANQPQHF. The CDR3 bases are TGTGCCACCAGTGCTAATCAGCCCCAGCATTTT.

The rearrangement joins TRBV24-1 to TRBJ2-5; TRBD1 matches 9 bases. CDR3 length equals 15 residues. Germline V gene sequence: CDR1 KGHDR, CDR2 SFDVKD. J lost 3 bases, V lost 4 bases, and 5 bases had no gene match. The CDR3 region is CATSELDRGKETQYF. The DNA for the CDR3 is TGTGCCACCAGTGAGCTGGACAGGGGAAAAGAGACCCAGTACTTC.

The CDR3 DNA follows: TGTGCCAGCAGCGTCGGACTCACGCTCACAGATACGCAGTATTTT. It yields the protein CASSVGLTLTDTQYF. The rearrangement links TRBV5-5 to TRBJ2-3; D perhaps matches TRBD2 (5 bases). The CDR3 spans 15 residues. Germline V gene data show CDR1 as SGHKS and CDR2 as YYEKEE (reference sequence). Trimming stripped 4 bases from V and 2 bases from J, with 14 bases between.

The rearrangement uses TRBV7-2 and TRBJ2-7; TRBD1 aligns across 8 bases. CDR3 size: 14 residues. Per the germline V gene, CDR1 is SGHTA and CDR2 is FQGNSA. V dropped 4 bases and J dropped 5; count of bases not matched to a gene: 7. The CDR3 protein is CASSSPDRADEQYF. CDR3 bases: TGTGCCAGCAGCTCCCCGGACAGGGCGGACGAGCAGTACTTC.

This sequence joins TRBV7-9 and TRBJ2-1; TRBD2 matches 7 bases. The V and J ends lost 4 bases and 7 bases, in that order; junction bases with no gene match: 13. In germline, CDR1 is SEHNR, CDR2 FQNEAQ (reference sequence). This CDR3 has 16 amino acids. CDR3 DNA sequence: TGTGCCAGCAGCTGGGCGGGGCGGGGGAGCTTGAATGAGCAGTTCTTC. Translating it yields CASSWAGRGSLNEQFF.

The chain couples TRBV7-8 to TRBJ2-1, with 9 positions matching TRBD1. V was pared by 4 bases and J by 8 bases, with 6 bases of the junction left unmatched. The V gene's germline CDR1 is SGHVS and CDR2 FQNEAQ. The CDR3 extends over 14 amino acids. CDR3 amino acids: CASSSRQGVHEQFF. CDR3 coding DNA: TGTGCCAGCAGCTCCCGACAGGGGGTACATGAGCAGTTCTTC. Based on the CDR3 plus reference TRBV7-8 and TRBJ2-1, the full variable domain is GAGVSQSPRYKVAKRGQDVALRCDPISGHVSLFWYQQALGQGPEFLTYFQNEAQLDKSGLPSDRFFAERPEGSVSTLKIQRTQQEDSAVYLCASSSRQGVHEQFFGPGTRLTVL.

CDR3 amino acids: CASSFGRTEYGYTF. The CDR3 DNA reads TGTGCCAGCAGCTTCGGAAGGACAGAGTATGGCTACACCTTC. The genes are TRBV5-6 and TRBJ1-2, with a possible D match to TRBD1 (6 bases). Germline assignment: CDR1 SGHDT and CDR2 YYEEEE. V gave up 2 bases and J gave up 5 bases, with 13 bases separating them. This CDR3 spans 14 amino acids.

V usage is TRBV10-3 and J usage is TRBJ1-2, with a weak D call TRBD1 (6 bases). CDR1 is ENHRY and CDR2 is SYGVKD in the germline V gene. The CDR3 is 14 amino acids. Trimming removed 2 bases at V and 2 bases at J, with 9 bases between. CDR3 loop: CAISEQGRNYGYTF. The CDR3 DNA reads TGTGCCATCAGTGAGCAGGGGAGAAACTATGGCTACACCTTC.

The J gene is TRBJ2-7, the V gene TRBV7-9, with D possibly matching TRBD1 (6 bases). Germline V gives CDR1 SEHNR, CDR2 FQNEAQ (reference sequence). The CDR3 consists of 14 residues. V lost 2 bases to trimming and J lost 1 base, with 9 bases between them. The CDR3 sequence is CASSLQQGSYEQYF. The CDR3 DNA is TGTGCCAGCAGCTTACAACAGGGTTCCTACGAGCAGTACTTC. Supplemented by reference TRBV7-9 and TRBJ2-7, the full variable domain reads DTGVSQNPRHKITKRGQNVTFRCDPISEHNRLYWYRQTLGQGPEFLTYFQNEAQLEKSRLLSDRFSAERPKGSFSTLEIQRTEQGDSAMYLCASSLQQGSYEQYFGPGTRLTVT.

The genes are TRBV28 and TRBJ1-3; D perhaps matches TRBD1 (6 bases). The CDR3 spans 16 residues. Germline-derived CDR1 and CDR2 are MDHEN and SYDVKM. V shed 4 bases and J shed 6 bases, with 19 bases lying between them. The CDR3 coding sequence is TGTGCCAGCAGTTCGTTACTCATACAGGGTTCAAACACCATATATTTT. It yields the protein CASSSLLIQGSNTIYF. Filled out from reference TRBV28 and TRBJ1-3, the complete variable domain reads DVKVTQSSRYLVKRTGEKVFLECVQDMDHENMFWYRQDPGLGLRLIYFSYDVKMKEKGDIPEGYSVSREKKERFSLILESASTNQTSMYLCASSSLLIQGSNTIYFGEGSWLTVV.

CDR3 region: CASSLDTGINEQFF. CDR3 sequence (DNA): TGCGCCAGCAGCTTGGATACAGGGATCAATGAGCAGTTCTTC. The rearrangement uses TRBV5-1 and TRBJ2-1; a weak D match, TRBD1 (6 bases). V was pared by 0 bases and J by 6 bases, with 10 bases between. The CDR3 runs to 14 residues. The germline gives CDR1 SGHRS, CDR2 YFSETQ.

This rearrangement joins TRBV4-1 to TRBJ2-1; 10 nucleotides align to TRBD2. Germline-derived CDR1 and CDR2 are MGHRA and YSYEKL. The CDR3 is 15 amino acids. The J segment lost 4 bases and the V segment lost 2 bases, leaving 2 bases of the junction unmatched. The CDR3 loop is CASSQLTSGYNEQFF. The CDR3 DNA sequence: TGCGCCAGCAGCCAACTGACTAGCGGGTACAATGAGCAGTTCTTC.

This clone was picked up one time. The CDR3 DNA reads as TGTGCCAGCAGCCCGTCGACTATCGCGAGCTACGAGCAGTACTTC. It encodes CASSPSTIASYEQYF. The gene calls are TRBV6-5 and TRBJ2-7, with D perhaps matching TRBD2 (5 bases). Germline loops: CDR1 MNHEY, CDR2 SVGAGI. V dropped 6 bases and J dropped 3 bases, with 18 bases sitting between them. CDR3 length: 15 amino acids.

The chain couples TRBV5-5 to TRBJ1-6, with D unresolved. The CDR3 is 16 amino acids. Trimming stripped 0 bases from V and 3 bases from J, with 10 bases between. Germline loops: CDR1 SGHKS, CDR2 YYEKEE (reference sequence). The CDR3 nucleotides are TGTGCCAGCAGCTTGGTACAGCTAATCTATAATTCACCCCTCCACTTT. Translated: CASSLVQLIYNSPLHF.

V usage is TRBV3-1 (or the pseudogene TRBV3-2) and J usage is TRBJ2-5; the match to TRBD1 covers 7 bases. The CDR3 contains 16 residues. In germline, CDR1 is LGHDT, CDR2 YNNKEL (reference sequence). After removal of 0 bases from V and 5 bases from J, the junction contained 9 bases not matched to a gene. The CDR3 DNA reads TGTGCCAGCAGCCAAGATCTACAGGGGCGAGGGGAGACCCAGTACTTC. Translating gives CASSQDLQGRGETQYF.

By share, this clone ranks as medium-sized. The chain has TRBV4-2 and TRBJ2-7, with 8 bases identical to TRBD2. The germline V gene encodes CDR1 LGHNA and CDR2 YNFKEQ. CDR3 length: 15 residues. The ends lost 3 bases at V and 7 bases at J; junction bases unmatched: 11. CDR3 nucleotide sequence: TGTGCCAGCAGCCAGAATCCGGGACTAGGGGGTGAGCAGTACTTC. Protein product: CASSQNPGLGGEQYF.

The rearrangement joins TRBV3-1 (or the pseudogene TRBV3-2) to TRBJ2-1; D is ambiguous. Germline V CDR1 and CDR2: LGHDT, YNNKEL (reference sequence). The CDR3 has 15 residues. Trimming took off 0 bases at V and 6 bases at J, with 12 bases between the two ends. In nucleotides, the CDR3 is TGTGCCAGCAGCCAAGATACGGTTCGCGGCAATGAGCAGTTCTTC. Protein sequence: CASSQDTVRGNEQFF.

The chain carries TRBV7-2 and TRBJ2-7; TRBD2 matches at 14 bases. Germline loops: CDR1 SGHTA, CDR2 FQGNSA. J gave up 4 bases and V 5 bases, and 13 bases lay outside the gene matches. CDR3 length equals 18 residues. The CDR3 region is CASSRQGLAGDKTYEQYF. In DNA form, the CDR3 reads TGTGCCAGCAGCCGGCAGGGACTAGCGGGAGATAAGACGTACGAGCAGTACTTC.

The V and J genes are TRBV19 and TRBJ2-3; possible D gene TRBD1, 5 bases. Germline loops: CDR1 LNHDA, CDR2 SQIVND (reference sequence). V was trimmed by 5 bases and J by 0 bases, leaving 12 bases between them. The CDR3 contains 15 residues. The CDR3 reads CASSSDTASTDTQYF. The CDR3 DNA is TGTGCCAGTAGTTCGGACACGGCTAGCACAGATACGCAGTATTTT.

The V gene is TRBV12-3 or TRBV12-4, the J gene TRBJ1-2; 9 bases map to TRBD1. This CDR3 region has 13 residues. V trimming: 5 bases; J trimming: 8 bases; junction bases outside the gene matches: 6. The CDR3 region is CASSPQGAGGYTF. In DNA form, the CDR3 reads TGTGCCAGCAGTCCACAGGGGGCGGGGGGCTACACCTTC.

The chain links TRBV18 to TRBJ1-1, with 7 bases identical to TRBD1. Germline values: CDR1 KGHSH, CDR2 LQKENI. V shed 5 bases, J shed 0 bases, and the junction held 3 bases outside the gene matches. This CDR3 spans 14 amino acids. Written as DNA, the CDR3 is TGTGCCAGCTCAGGGGGACAGATGAACACTGAAGCTTTCTTT. It is translated as CASSGGQMNTEAFF.